This T cell receptor (beta chain) was identified in a study of cytomegalovirus exposure and HLA in healthy donors. Study context: In a previous analysis, 95 million to 130 million unique TCR beta sequences were found from about 190 million T cells. The study, taken as a whole, reports: About 90% or about 30% of the time was how often most TCR beta V segments were productive, according to an earlier analysis.

With respect to this clone: The antigen remains undetermined.

CDR1 and CDR2 from the germline V gene are MDHEN and SYDVKM. The CDR3 is 13 residues long. The V end lost 3 bases, the J end lost 3 bases, and 6 bases lay between the germline ends. PCR was performed using 60 Vbeta and 13 Jbeta primers. The method was immunoSEQ multiplex PCR; TCRdb's version includes in-frame clones alone and lacks a portion of them. The table lists 150,000 or so clones, more than 65% of them singletons. Material for sequencing was PBMCs. J is TRBJ1-5 and V is TRBV28; D remains ambiguous. This TCR came from a man aged 25 to 40 in good health and CMV-seronegative. The DNA for the CDR3 is TGTGCCAGCAGTTTCGTGGCCAATCAGCCCCAGCATTTT. The encoded protein is CASSFVANQPQHF.